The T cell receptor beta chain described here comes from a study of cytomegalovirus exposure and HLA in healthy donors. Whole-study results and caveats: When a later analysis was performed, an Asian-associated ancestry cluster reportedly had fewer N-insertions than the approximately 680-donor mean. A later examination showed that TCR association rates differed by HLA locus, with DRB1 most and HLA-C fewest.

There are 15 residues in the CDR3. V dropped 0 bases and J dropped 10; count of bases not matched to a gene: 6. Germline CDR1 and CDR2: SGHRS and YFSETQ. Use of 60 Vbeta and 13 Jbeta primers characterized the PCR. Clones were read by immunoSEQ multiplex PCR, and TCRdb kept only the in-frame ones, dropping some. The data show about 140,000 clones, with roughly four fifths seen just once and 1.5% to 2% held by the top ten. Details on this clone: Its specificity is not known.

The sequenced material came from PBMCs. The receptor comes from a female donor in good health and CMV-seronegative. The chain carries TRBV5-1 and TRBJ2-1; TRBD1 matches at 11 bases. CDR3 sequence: CASSLGDRGYGEQFF. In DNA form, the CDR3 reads TGCGCCAGCAGCTTGGGGGACAGGGGGTACGGAGAGCAGTTCTTC.